The 6 T cell receptor beta chains presented below share a single source sample, sequenced in a study of spatial heterogeneity in lung cancer. This sample's time point: sample taken at primary tumor resection. Sequencing of whole RNA from tumor, nontumor lung or frozen PBMC involved no sorting. TCRdb independently ran MiXCR on the 5' RACE reads; one entry per CDR3 protein. This table holds around 92,000 distinct CDR3 sequences, approximately 12% found once. The source material was PBMCs, sampled at surgery. The receptors originated from a male donor with early-stage non-small cell lung cancer.

This clonotype has a count of ten or more. The V call is TRBV6-2 or TRBV6-3, the J call TRBJ2-2, with TRBD2 identical over 12 bases. Losses at the gene ends were 8 bases for V and 2 bases for J; bases not matched to a gene: 12. The CDR3 consists of 18 residues. Germline CDR1 MNHEY, CDR2 SVGEGT. CDR3 sequence (DNA): TGTGCCAGCTACTTCGTGACTAGCGGGAGTATCAACACCGGGGAGCTGTTTTTT. Protein: CASYFVTSGSINTGELFF.

The rearrangement joins TRBV4-3 to TRBJ2-3; D uncertain. Germline V gives CDR1 LGHNA, CDR2 YSLEER. The V gene lost 1 base and the J gene lost 3 bases, with 8 bases spanning the gap. This CDR3 is 14 amino acids long. The CDR3 spells CASSQGLGTDTQYF. The CDR3, as DNA: TGCGCCAGCAGCCAAGGCTTGGGTACAGATACGCAGTATTTT.

This clonotype showed up just a few times. The chain carries TRBV12-5 and TRBJ2-3; D is unclear. Trimming pared 4 bases from V and 2 bases from J, leaving 10 bases between. The CDR3 is 14 residues long. CDR1 is LGHNT, CDR2 FRNRAP, per germline. CDR3 sequence reads: CASGSSLATDTQYF. CDR3 coding DNA: TGTGCTAGTGGTTCTTCCCTTGCCACAGATACGCAGTATTTT.

This clonotype was counted between two and nine times. J is TRBJ1-2 and V is TRBV5-1, with D possibly being TRBD1 (6 bases). The CDR3 length is 13 residues. V was cut by 3 bases and J by 8 bases, with 14 bases left in between. Germline CDR1 SGHRS, CDR2 YFSETQ. The CDR3 region has the DNA TGCGCCAGCAGCTCTACCTACAGGGTCGGCTACACCTTC. Translated, it gives CASSSTYRVGYTF.

In its sample, this clonotype was seen many times. V is TRBV3-1 and J is TRBJ2-7; D may match TRBD1 or TRBD2 (7 bases each). V was pared by 5 bases and J by 2 bases, with 16 bases between. This CDR3 contains 15 residues. Germline V gene sequence: CDR1 LGHDT, CDR2 YNNKEL (reference sequence). The CDR3 here is CASSEAGTAAYEQYF. The CDR3 bases are TGTGCCAGCAGCGAAGCGGGGACAGCTGCCTACGAGCAGTACTTC.

This clonotype occurred once. This rearrangement joins TRBV5-4 to TRBJ1-3; 7 positions agree with TRBD1. Germline V gene data show CDR1 as SGHNT and CDR2 as YYREEE (reference sequence). The trim removed 4 bases at V and 1 base at J, leaving 5 bases unmatched. The CDR3 contains 15 residues. This CDR3 is CASSRDRESGNTIYF. CDR3 in DNA: TGTGCCAGCAGCCGAGACAGGGAGTCTGGAAACACCATATATTTT.